A selection of T cell receptor beta chains follows, all from one sample in a study of blood T cell repertoires in COVID-19. TCRdb's copy holds only in-frame clones and misses some; the assay was immunoSEQ multiplex PCR. The sample has 95,000 to 130,000 clones, about nine tenths seen once. What was sequenced was peripheral blood. The receptors stem from a human donor with active COVID-19. The donor label of this sample is uncertain. Both conserved end residues are part of each CDR3. The D gene is left open where the match is weak. Size is omitted from some rows. Given values are once, few, many or a class for expanded clones.

16	TRBV4-3	NA	NA	TRBJ1-2	TGCGCCAGCAGCCAAGGTTACAGGGCAAGGATGGGTGGCTACACCTTC	CASSQGYRARMGGYTF
15	TRBV6-6	NA	NA	TRBJ1-4	TGTGCCAGCAGTTACTCCACAGGAGGGCACGAAAAACTGTTTTTT	CASSYSTGGHEKLFF
13	TRBV5-1	NA	NA	TRBJ1-1	TGCGCCAGCAGCTTGGGACAAAATGGTCGGGCTTTCTTT	CASSLGQNGRAFF
15	TRBV30	TRBD1	NA	TRBJ1-2	TGTGCCTGGAGTGCTACCCCACAGGGGAGAGAGGGCTACACCTTC	CAWSATPQGREGYTF
14	TRBV4-3	NA	NA	TRBJ1-4	TGCGCCAGCAGGCTGACTGCAACTAATGAAAAACTGTTTTTT	CASRLTATNEKLFF
12	TRBV2	NA	NA	TRBJ1-1	TGTGCCAGCAGTGGAGGGGGTCCTGAAGCTTTCTTT	CASSGGGPEAFF
15	TRBV6-5	TRBD2	NA	TRBJ2-7	TGTGCCAGCAGCCGCCACACTAGCGGGGGGTACGAGCAGTACTTC	CASSRHTSGGYEQYF
16	TRBV27	TRBD1	NA	TRBJ2-7	TGTGCCAGCAGTCTTGATGGGACAGGGGGCAGGGGCGAGCAGTACTTC	CASSLDGTGGRGEQYF
15	TRBV5-4	NA	NA	TRBJ2-5	TGTGCCAGCAGCTGGACAGATAGAGCGCAAGAGACCCAGTACTTC	CASSWTDRAQETQYF
19	TRBV7-8	NA	NA	TRBJ2-1	TGTGCCAGCAGCCACCCCTCCTGGGGGACTCAGAGCTCCTACAATGAGCAGTTCTTC	CASSHPSWGTQSSYNEQFF
14	TRBV5-1	NA	NA	TRBJ2-7	TGCGCCAGCAGCTTGAGTAGTTCCAACTACGAGCAGTACTTC	CASSLSSSNYEQYF
14	TRBV4-3	TRBD1	NA	TRBJ1-1	TGCGCCAGCAGCCATGGACAGGGTCGTGCTGAAGCTTTCTTT	CASSHGQGRAEAFF
17	TRBV5-4	TRBD1	NA	TRBJ1-2	TGTGCCAGCAGCCCCACCGGGCAGGGGGGTCTGAACTATGGCTACACCTTC	CASSPTGQGGLNYGYTF
16	TRBV7-2	NA	NA	TRBJ1-3	TGTGCCAGCAGCCCGAGTGGACAGACCAGAGGAAACACCATATATTTT	CASSPSGQTRGNTIYF
15	TRBV7-6	NA	NA	TRBJ1-3	TGTGCCAGCAGCTTATCTCCCGGGGCTGGAAACACCATATATTTT	CASSLSPGAGNTIYF
15	TRBV18	TRBD1	NA	TRBJ2-1	TGTGCCAGCTCACCTATTACGGGACAGGGGAATGAGCAGTTCTTC	CASSPITGQGNEQFF
14	TRBV15	NA	NA	TRBJ1-2	TGTGCCACCACCCGAGGGAGGGACATCTATGGCTACACCTTC	CATTRGRDIYGYTF
16	TRBV7-8	TRBD2	NA	TRBJ2-5	TGTGCCAGCAGGGCCAAGGCGGGGGAACGCCAAGAGACCCAGTACTTC	CASRAKAGERQETQYF
13	TRBV5-1	NA	NA	TRBJ2-7	TGCGCCAGCAGCTTGTTTCTCGGTAACGAGCAGTACTTC	CASSLFLGNEQYF
13	TRBV5-8	NA	NA	TRBJ1-1	TGTGCCAGCAGCTATCAGGGAGGGACTGAAGCTTTCTTT	CASSYQGGTEAFF
16	TRBV27	NA	NA	TRBJ1-2	TGTGCCAGCAGTCCTACTACAGGGTTCTGGGCCTATGGCTACACCTTC	CASSPTTGFWAYGYTF
16	TRBV29-1	TRBD2	NA	TRBJ2-3	TGCAGCGTTGAGGGAGGGGACTACCGGGGCACAGATACGCAGTATTTT	CSVEGGDYRGTDTQYF
15	TRBV2	TRBD2	NA	TRBJ2-3	TGTGCCAGCAGTGAGGAGCGGGGGGTCACAGATACGCAGTATTTT	CASSEERGVTDTQYF
14	TRBV19	TRBD1	NA	TRBJ1-2	TGTGCCAGTAGGGGACAGGGGGCTAACTATGGCTACACCTTC	CASRGQGANYGYTF
13	TRBV12-3/TRBV12-4	NA	NA	TRBJ1-1	TGTGCCAGCAGTTTTGAGCAGAACACTGAAGCTTTCTTT	CASSFEQNTEAFF
16	TRBV18	TRBD1	NA	TRBJ1-1	TGTGCCAGCTCACCGGACAGGGTGGTTTTGTACACTGAAGCTTTCTTT	CASSPDRVVLYTEAFF
15	TRBV15	TRBD1	once	TRBJ1-1	TGTGCCACCAGCGGACCTGGGACAGTAAACACTGAAGCTTTCTTT	CATSGPGTVNTEAFF
15	TRBV9	TRBD1	NA	TRBJ1-6	TGTGCCAGCAGCGGAGGACAGGGGTCGAATTCACCCCTCCACTTT	CASSGGQGSNSPLHF
14	TRBV19	NA	NA	TRBJ1-5	TGTGCCAGTACCGAAACCCGCCGGGGTCAGCCCCAGCATTTT	CASTETRRGQPQHF
15	TRBV6-2/TRBV6-3	NA	NA	TRBJ1-2	TGTGCCAGCAGTTACTCGAACGGAGGGTTAAGTGGCTACACCTTC	CASSYSNGGLSGYTF
15	TRBV2	NA	NA	TRBJ1-1	TGTGCCAGCGTAAGATCCAGGATCATGAACACTGAAGCTTTCTTT	CASVRSRIMNTEAFF
13	TRBV2	TRBD1	few	TRBJ1-6	TGTGCCAACCAACGACAGGGGATTTCACCCCTCCACTTT	CANQRQGISPLHF
14	TRBV28	NA	NA	TRBJ1-1	TGTGCCAGCAGAAAGCCCGGGGGGTCCACTGAAGCTTTCTTT	CASRKPGGSTEAFF
14	TRBV28	TRBD1	NA	TRBJ1-2	TGTGCCAGCAGGAATGGACAGGGGGCGTTCGGCTACACCTTC	CASRNGQGAFGYTF
16	TRBV6-1	TRBD2	NA	TRBJ2-3	TGTGCCAGCAGTGAGCGGGAGAGGACTTACACAGATACGCAGTATTTT	CASSERERTYTDTQYF
15	TRBV6-1	NA	NA	TRBJ1-1	TGTGCCAGCAGTGAATCCCAGGGCTTGAACACTGAAGCTTTCTTT	CASSESQGLNTEAFF
15	TRBV7-9	NA	NA	TRBJ1-1	TGTGCCAGCAGCTTAGGGAGGGCCCCGAACACTGAAGCTTTCTTT	CASSLGRAPNTEAFF